This passage covers 15 T cell receptor beta chains from one sample sequenced in a study of response to subunit inactivated influenza vaccine. TCRdb reprocessed the RT-PCR reads via MiXCR and lists one record per CDR3 protein. The profile shows 450,000 to 700,000 distinct CDR3 sequences, about 14% of them singletons. Sequencing was performed on PBMCs from blood, taken approximately 12 days after vaccination. These receptors came from a man aged 50 to 59 who received an inactivated influenza vaccine.

The chain employs TRBV28 and TRBJ2-7; no clear D. This CDR3 has 8 amino acids. CDR1 MDHEN and CDR2 SYDVKM come from the germline V gene. The CDR3 DNA follows: TGTTCGTTCTACGAGCAGTACTTC. It yields the protein CSFYEQYF.

As to this clonotype: A read error may account for a junction end that differs from germline. The rearrangement uses TRBV3-1 and TRBJ2-5; the D gene is possibly TRBD1 (6 bases). This CDR3 has 15 amino acids. Germline CDR1 is LGHDT and CDR2 is YNNKEL (reference sequence). As DNA, the CDR3 is TGTTCCAGCCAGGGACACCTTCTTCGCAGGAAGACCCAGTACTTC. Amino acid sequence: CSSQGHLLRRKTQYF.

The chain uses TRBV4-1 and TRBJ1-6; D gene uncertain. The CDR3 has 16 amino acids. Germline V gene sequence: CDR1 MGHRA, CDR2 YSYEKL. Trimming took 1 base from V and 14 from J, leaving 21 bases between them. In nucleotides, the CDR3 is TGCGCCAGCAGCCAAGGACCCCGCATACTGGTTGGGGCCCTCCACTTT. It encodes CASSQGPRILVGALHF.

This clonotype came up many times. This sequence joins TRBV12-3 or TRBV12-4 and TRBJ2-2; D is uncertain. Trimming cost V 2 bases and J 1 base, with 8 bases left between them. The CDR3 covers 15 residues. As DNA, the CDR3 is TGTGCCAGCAGTTTATTCTCTGGGAACACCGGGGAGCTGTTTTTT. Its translation: CASSLFSGNTGELFF.

The chain combines TRBV27 with TRBJ2-1; 11 bases are a match to TRBD2. CDR1 is MNHEY, CDR2 SMNVEV, per germline (reference sequence). CDR3 length: 15 amino acids. V lost 0 bases, J lost 9 bases, and 4 bases stayed unmatched. The CDR3 loop reads CASSLSTSGALEQFF. CDR3 DNA: TGTGCCAGCAGTTTATCGACTAGCGGGGCTCTTGAGCAGTTCTTC.

Many counts were recorded for this clonotype. The rearrangement links TRBV6-1 to TRBJ2-7, with 7 positions matching TRBD1. The CDR3 loop spans 13 amino acids. V shed 6 bases and J 6 bases; nucleotides not matched to a gene: 8. Germline V lookup: CDR1 MNHNS, CDR2 SASEGT. The CDR3 sequence is CASSRQGLGEQYF. CDR3 DNA: TGTGCCAGCAGCCGACAGGGTCTGGGCGAGCAGTACTTC.

The chain carries TRBV20-1 and TRBJ2-7; weak D call: TRBD1 (5 bases). The CDR3 covers 13 residues. Germline loops: CDR1 DFQATT, CDR2 SNEGSKA (reference sequence). The CDR3 DNA follows: TGCAGCGATAAGACAGTGAGCTCCTACGAGCAGTACTTC. It specifies CSDKTVSSYEQYF.

This clonotype was seen a handful of times. The chain is built from TRBV20-1 and TRBJ2-1, with D perhaps being TRBD1 or TRBD2 (7 bases each). The V end was cut by 6 bases, the J end by 7 bases, with 22 bases between. This CDR3 spans 15 amino acids. Germline CDR1 reads DFQATT; CDR2 reads SNEGSKA (reference sequence). CDR3 region: CSAPRGGALGNEQFF. CDR3 coding DNA: TGCAGTGCCCCCAGGGGGGGGGCATTAGGGAATGAGCAGTTCTTC.

This clonotype has only a few counts. The junction departs from the called germline gene at one end, perhaps through a read error. The V and J genes are TRBV4-1 and TRBJ2-7, with D perhaps matching TRBD2 (6 bases). This CDR3 region has 15 residues. The germline CDR1 and CDR2 sequences are MGHRA and YSYEKL. CDR3 coding DNA: TGCGCCAGCAGCCACGGAGCGGGTTTCTCCAACGAGCAGTACTTC. Its protein product is CASSHGAGFSNEQYF.

The chain recombines TRBV30 with TRBJ1-4; D remains ambiguous. Trimming took 3 bases from V and 3 from J, leaving 5 bases between them. Germline V gene data show CDR1 as GTSNPN and CDR2 as SVGIG (reference sequence). This CDR3 is built from 12 residues. The CDR3 DNA follows: TGTGCCTGGAGACAGCCTAATGAAAAACTGTTTTTT. Its translation is CAWRQPNEKLFF. Full variable domain (missing parts from reference TRBV30 and TRBJ1-4): SQTIHQWPATLVQPVGSPLSLECTVEGTSNPNLYWYRQAAGRGLQLLFYSVGIGQISSEVPQNLSASRPQDRQFILSSKKLLLSDSGFYLCAWRQPNEKLFFGSGTQLSVL.

This clonotype turned up a few times. This sequence joins TRBV25-1 and TRBJ1-6, with D possibly matching TRBD1 (6 bases). Trimming took 4 bases from V and 9 from J, leaving 10 bases between them. Looked up from germline, CDR1 is MGHDK and CDR2 is SYGVNS. The CDR3 is 13 amino acids. The CDR3 coding sequence is TGTGCCAGCAGTGGTACAGGGATTTCACCCCTCCACTTT. Protein product: CASSGTGISPLHF.

The chain couples TRBV27 to TRBJ2-3; 10 bases line up with TRBD1. CDR1 is MNHEY, CDR2 SMNVEV, per germline (reference sequence). J gave up 2 bases and V 5 bases, and 7 bases lay outside the gene matches. The length of the CDR3 is 16 residues. This chain's CDR3 is CASSIDRGRSTDTQYF. Here the CDR3 DNA reads TGTGCCAGCAGTATAGACAGGGGGCGTTCCACAGATACGCAGTATTTT.

This clonotype has only a few counts. The V call is TRBV11-2, the J call TRBJ1-1; 8 positions match TRBD1. Germline lookup yields CDR1 SGHAT and CDR2 FQNNGV. Trimming took 5 bases from V and 8 from J; bases not matched to a gene: 13. The CDR3 extends over 15 amino acids. The CDR3 loop reads CASSVTTHQGAEAFF. The CDR3, as DNA: TGTGCCAGCAGCGTGACAACTCATCAGGGGGCCGAAGCTTTCTTT. Full variable domain (rest looked up from reference TRBV11-2 and TRBJ1-1): EAGVAQSPRYKIIEKRQSVAFWCNPISGHATLYWYQQILGQGPKLLIQFQNNGVVDDSQLPKDRFSAERLKGVDSTLKIQPAKLEDSAVYLCASSVTTHQGAEAFFGQGTRLTVV.

The chain employs TRBV9 and TRBJ2-3, with 13 positions matching TRBD2. V gave up 3 bases and J gave up 5 bases; unmatched junction bases: 6. The CDR3 extends over 16 amino acids. Germline V gives CDR1 SGDLS, CDR2 YYNGEE. DNA for the CDR3: TGTGCCAGCAGCGGGAGACTAGCGGGAGGCATAGATACGCAGTATTTT. It codes for CASSGRLAGGIDTQYF.

This clonotype was counted only a few times. CDR3: CAAFVSGDRDTQYF. CDR3 in DNA: TGCGCAGCGTTCGTTAGCGGGGACAGAGATACGCAGTATTTT. The chain couples TRBV29-1 to TRBJ2-3; D perhaps matches TRBD2 (8 bases). In germline, CDR1 is SQVTM, CDR2 ANQGSEA. CDR3 length: 14 residues.